A single sample gave rise to the 7 T cell receptor beta chains below, sequenced in a study of T-cell reconstitution after alpha-beta-depleted transplantation in children. Preparation of the TCRbeta library used unique molecular identifiers. TCRdb called the PCR reads again in MiXCR, with one record for every CDR3 protein. The sample comprises 170,000 or so distinct CDR3 sequences, less than 8% of which are singletons, and approximately 3% rests with the top ten. The sequenced sample was PBMCs from the stem cell graft donor, obtained from the stem cell graft. Every receptor here comes from a human donor who donated a stem cell graft to a child with Wiskott-Aldrich syndrome.

This clonotype showed up many times. J is TRBJ2-5 and V is TRBV3-1; no clear D. CDR3 length: 13 residues. V was cut by 0 bases and J by 4 bases, with 6 bases left in between. Germline V CDR1 and CDR2: LGHDT, YNNKEL (reference sequence). The CDR3 DNA reads as TGTGCCAGCAGCCAAGATATAGGAGAGACCCAGTACTTC. It codes for CASSQDIGETQYF.

This clonotype has only a few counts. The chain joins TRBV2 to TRBJ1-4; tentative D call: TRBD1 (6 bases). Trimming pared 5 bases from V and 3 bases from J, leaving 13 bases between. Germline CDR1 SNHLY, CDR2 FYNNEI. This CDR3 spans 15 amino acids. CDR3 coding DNA: TGTGCCAGCAGTAGAAACAGGGCCTCTAATGAAAAACTGTTTTTT. It translates to CASSRNRASNEKLFF.

In its sample, this clonotype was seen many times. The gene calls are TRBV29-1 and TRBJ1-3; unclear D gene. Germline V gene lookup returns CDR1 SQVTM and CDR2 ANQGSEA. The CDR3 extends over 13 amino acids. V was pared by 4 bases and J by 0 bases, with 7 bases between. CDR3 protein: CSVGTFSGNTIYF. The CDR3 nucleotides read TGCAGCGTTGGAACCTTCTCTGGAAACACCATATATTTT.

In its sample, this clonotype was seen many times. The chain couples TRBV20-1 to TRBJ1-6; weak D call: TRBD1 (6 bases). The CDR3 consists of 13 residues. The germline CDR1 and CDR2 sequences are DFQATT and SNEGSKA (reference sequence). V lost 4 bases, J lost 5 bases, and 9 bases lay in between. CDR3 protein: CSATRGHNSPLHF. In DNA form, the CDR3 reads TGCAGTGCTACCCGGGGGCATAATTCACCCCTCCACTTT.

This clonotype has more than one count but fewer than ten. The chain is built from TRBV4-2 and TRBJ2-6; a possible D gene is TRBD1 (6 bases). Deletions cut 4 bases from V and 0 bases from J, with 19 bases between. The CDR3 length is 19 residues. CDR1 and CDR2 (germline): LGHNA, YNFKEQ. The CDR3 loop reads CASSRERIQGISGANVLTF. The CDR3, as DNA: TGTGCCAGCAGCCGCGAGCGTATACAGGGAATCTCTGGGGCCAACGTCCTGACTTTC.

This clonotype was counted many times. The V gene is TRBV5-6, the J gene TRBJ1-1, with TRBD1 as a possible D gene (5 bases). V shed 0 bases and J shed 3 bases, with 12 bases lying between them. Germline-derived CDR1 and CDR2 are SGHDT and YYEEEE. The length of the CDR3 is 15 residues. The CDR3 bases are TGTGCCAGCAGCTTGGTAACTGGGGGGGACACTGAAGCTTTCTTT. Protein sequence: CASSLVTGGDTEAFF. The full variable domain, its missing parts supplied by reference TRBV5-6 and TRBJ1-1, is DAGVTQSPTHLIKTRGQQVTLRCSPKSGHDTVSWYQQALGQGPQFIFQYYEEEERQRGNFPDRFSGHQFPNYSSELNVNALLLGDSALYLCASSLVTGGDTEAFFGQGTRLTVV.

In its sample, this clonotype was seen a few times. This chain uses TRBV5-6 with TRBJ1-5; possibly TRBD1 for D (6 bases). The germline V gene has CDR1 SGHDT and CDR2 YYEEEE. Trimming pared 3 bases from V and 6 bases from J, leaving 13 bases between. The CDR3 length is 14 residues. The CDR3 DNA follows: TGTGCCAGCAGCTCGGGGGCGCAGGGTCAGCCCCAGCATTTT. As protein: CASSSGAQGQPQHF.